The 20 T cell receptor beta chains reported below all come from one sample, sequenced in a study of long-term antiretroviral therapy in people with HIV. This was the immunoSEQ v3.0 assay at survey level. The data were produced by immunoSEQ multiplex PCR, yet TCRdb's version contains in-frame clones alone and is incomplete. The sample comprises 20,000 to 25,000 clones, over 80% of which are singletons, and 3.5% to 5% rests with the top ten. The specimen comprised unsorted PBMCs, sampled 4 years after starting antiretroviral therapy. All receptors come from a man aged 18 to 35 with HIV.

This clone was counted between two and nine times. The V and J genes are TRBV19 and TRBJ2-1; the D gene is possibly TRBD2 (5 bases). The CDR3 loop spans 16 amino acids. Trimming removed 0 bases from V and 5 bases from J, with 14 bases in between. Germline CDR1 and CDR2: LNHDA and SQIVND (reference sequence). CDR3 sequence (DNA): TGTGCCAGTAGTATAGATAGGTGGAGGCCGAACAATGAGCAGTTCTTC. It translates to CASSIDRWRPNNEQFF.

This sequence joins TRBV21-1 and TRBJ2-7; the table's D gene call, TRBD1, was not cross checked with the DNA. TRBV21-1 is a known pseudogene. The length of the CDR3 is 14 residues. The CDR3 nucleotides are TGTGCCAGCAGCGCCTGGATGGGGGCGTGTGAGCAGTACGTC. Amino acid sequence: CASSAWMGACEQYV.

The chain employs TRBV28 and TRBJ1-1; D possibly corresponds to TRBD1 (6 bases). CDR1 is MDHEN, CDR2 SYDVKM, per germline. This CDR3 spans 15 amino acids. The V end lost 2 bases, the J end lost 1 base, and 11 bases lay between the germline ends. CDR3 bases: TGTGCCAGCAGTTTAGTAGAGGGGGGGAACACTGAAGCTTTCTTT. This encodes CASSLVEGGNTEAFF.

The chain carries TRBV7-2 and TRBJ1-5; D call uncertain. CDR1 is SGHTA, CDR2 FQGNSA, per germline. The CDR3 contains 15 residues. Trimming left V 1 base short and J 6 bases short, with 13 bases between. The CDR3 DNA is TGTGCCAGCAGCTTAGTAGAGGCGGCGGGTCAGCCCCAGCATTTT. Translating gives CASSLVEAAGQPQHF.

V gene TRBV11-3 combines with J gene TRBJ2-3, with TRBD2 matching 7 bases. The germline V gene encodes CDR1 SGHNT and CDR2 YENEEA. The CDR3 totals 14 residues. V shed 5 bases and J 4 bases; nucleotides not matched to a gene: 6. CDR3: CASSHRLAPDTQYF. The CDR3 DNA reads TGTGCCAGCAGCCACCGACTAGCCCCAGATACGCAGTATTTT.

The CDR3 DNA follows: TGTGCCAGCAGCTTAGCGCGACTAGACTACGAGCAGTACGTC. It translates to CASSLARLDYEQYV. This chain connects TRBV7-8 to TRBJ2-7; TRBD2 is a possible D gene (6 bases). Germline V CDR1 and CDR2: SGHVS, FQNEAQ. V was shortened by 0 bases and J by 3 bases, with 9 bases between the two germline ends. This CDR3 spans 14 amino acids.

This clone has just a few counts. This chain joins TRBV6-1 and TRBJ1-2, with a tentative D call TRBD1 (6 bases). Deletions cut 0 bases from V and 8 bases from J, with 13 bases between. This CDR3 spans 14 amino acids. Germline V gene data show CDR1 as MNHNS and CDR2 as SASEGT. The CDR3, as DNA: TGTGCCAGCAGTGAAGCACAGGGCCCGGGGGGCTACACCTTC. Translated: CASSEAQGPGGYTF.

The chain recombines TRBV13 with TRBJ1-1, with unresolved D. CDR1 PRHDT and CDR2 FYEKMQ come from the germline V gene (reference sequence). The CDR3 is 14 amino acids. Trimming took off 4 bases at V and 0 bases at J, with 9 bases between the two ends. In DNA form, the CDR3 reads TGTGCCAGCAGCTCCCGTCCCTTGAACACTGAAGCTTTCTTT. It is translated as CASSSRPLNTEAFF. Drawing the rest from reference TRBV13 and TRBJ1-1, the complete variable domain is AAGVIQSPRHLIKEKRETATLKCYPIPRHDTVYWYQQGPGQDPQFLISFYEKMQSDKGSIPDRFSAQQFSDYHSELNMSSLELGDSALYFCASSSRPLNTEAFFGQGTRLTVV.

The rearrangement links TRBV6-5 to TRBJ2-1; 7 bases are a match to TRBD2. The ends lost 0 bases at V and 8 bases at J; junction bases unmatched: 10. Germline CDR1 reads MNHEY; CDR2 reads SVGAGI. This CDR3 is 16 amino acids long. CDR3 protein: CASSYSMGGESDEQFF. The CDR3, as DNA: TGTGCCAGCAGTTACTCGATGGGGGGGGAAAGCGATGAGCAGTTCTTC.

The chain recombines TRBV6-5 with TRBJ2-3, with D hard to call. CDR1 is MNHEY, CDR2 SVGAGI, per germline. The CDR3 length is 14 residues. V was pared by 2 bases and J by 9 bases, with 15 bases between. The CDR3 loop reads CASSYRRSGLTQYF. CDR3 bases: TGTGCCAGCAGTTACCGGCGGTCCGGATTGACGCAGTATTTT.

J is TRBJ1-3 and V is TRBV2; no reliable D call. CDR3 size: 14 residues. Trimming pared 6 bases from V and 2 bases from J, leaving 11 bases between. Germline V gene data show CDR1 as SNHLY and CDR2 as FYNNEI. The CDR3 DNA follows: TGTGCCAGCAGGCCCCCCACAGCTGGAAACACCATATATTTT. Encoded protein: CASRPPTAGNTIYF. The entire variable domain, with the rest obtained from reference TRBV2 and TRBJ1-3, is as follows: EPEVTQTPSHQVTQMGQEVILRCVPISNHLYFYWYRQILGQKVEFLVSFYNNEISEKSEIFDDQFSVERPDGSNFTLKIRSTKLEDSAMYFCASRPPTAGNTIYFGEGSWLTVV.

This chain joins TRBV6-5 and TRBJ1-6; D is undetermined. The CDR3 spans 13 residues. V was shortened by 6 bases and J by 9 bases, with 12 bases between the two germline ends. Looked up from germline, CDR1 is MNHEY and CDR2 is SVGAGI. The CDR3: CASSQPRGSPLHF. Written as DNA, the CDR3 is TGTGCCAGCAGCCAACCCCGGGGTTCACCCCTCCACTTT.

The V gene is TRBV7-9, the J gene TRBJ2-5; D tentatively fits TRBD1 or TRBD2 (5 bases each). V lost 6 bases to trimming and J lost 2 bases, with 13 bases between them. The CDR3 is 14 residues long. Germline V gene data show CDR1 as SEHNR and CDR2 as FQNEAQ (reference sequence). The CDR3 DNA is TGTGCCAGCAGGGAAGGGACCGCTCAAGAGACCCAGTACTTC. It specifies CASREGTAQETQYF.

This clone has a single count. The V gene is TRBV6-5, the J gene TRBJ1-2; 7 bases are a match to TRBD1. The V gene's germline CDR1 is MNHEY and CDR2 SVGAGI. The V segment lost 6 bases and the J segment 3 bases; nucleotides outside the gene matches: 7. CDR3 size: 14 residues. The DNA of the CDR3 is TGTGCCAGCAGCCCGGGACAGACTTACTATGGCTACACCTTC. Translation: CASSPGQTYYGYTF.

This clone was counted between two and nine times. The chain employs TRBV19 and TRBJ2-5; TRBD2 agrees at 11 bases. Germline V gives CDR1 LNHDA, CDR2 SQIVND (reference sequence). V lost 5 bases and J lost 3; bases outside the gene matches: 2. This CDR3 spans 14 amino acids. The CDR3 DNA follows: TGTGCCAGTAGTCAGGGACTAGCGGAAGAGACCCAGTACTTC. It codes for CASSQGLAEETQYF.

This clone is a singleton in its sample. The V and J genes are TRBV11-2 and TRBJ1-2; no definite D call. The CDR3 loop spans 14 amino acids. Germline V gene sequence: CDR1 SGHAT, CDR2 FQNNGV. Trimming shortened V by 6 bases and J by 4 bases, and 15 bases separated the two germline ends. CDR3 residues: CASSPPTEIYGYTF. The CDR3 nucleotides read TGTGCCAGCAGTCCTCCCACGGAGATCTATGGCTACACCTTC.

The chain uses TRBV7-9 and TRBJ1-4; the D is unclear. V lost 2 bases and J 3 bases, leaving 7 bases between the germline ends. This CDR3 has 14 amino acids. Germline CDR1 and CDR2: SEHNR and FQNEAQ (reference sequence). This CDR3 reads CASSLPRPNEKLFF. CDR3 sequence (DNA): TGTGCCAGCAGCTTACCCCGTCCTAATGAAAAACTGTTTTTT.

The rearrangement uses TRBV11-1 and TRBJ1-1, with 7 positions matching TRBD1. J was trimmed by 5 bases and V by 6 bases; bases with no gene match: 6. Germline values: CDR1 SGHAT, CDR2 FQDESV (reference sequence). This CDR3 is 13 amino acids long. CDR3 in amino acids: CASRTGALTEAFF. The CDR3 DNA sequence: TGTGCCAGCAGAACAGGGGCTTTGACTGAAGCTTTCTTT.

This clone was observed once. The chain recombines TRBV18 with TRBJ2-2; D is unclear. The CDR3 has 16 residues. The germline gives CDR1 KGHSH, CDR2 LQKENI. Trimming took off 3 bases at V and 3 bases at J, with 14 bases between the two ends. The CDR3 loop reads CASSPPLFRDTGELFF. For the CDR3, the DNA is TGTGCCAGCTCACCCCCTCTTTTTCGAGACACCGGGGAGCTGTTTTTT.

The V and J genes are TRBV7-3 and TRBJ2-5; 7 bases map to TRBD1. This CDR3 has 13 amino acids. Per germline, CDR1 SGHTA and CDR2 FQGTGA. Trimming removed 5 bases from V and 5 bases from J; junction bases left unmatched: 5. Here the CDR3 DNA reads TGTGCCAGCAGCACCGGGACAGCGGAGACCCAGTACTTC. This sequence encodes CASSTGTAETQYF.